Presented here are 5 T cell receptor beta chains from one specimen sequenced in a study of vaccination effects on CD4 cells after COVID-19. Their recognized antigens are unknown. The assay was immunoSEQ multiplex PCR, and TCRdb's table has in-frame clones only and misses some. The sample carries 60,000 to 70,000 clones, more than 80% recorded once. Before any sequencing was done, the ViraFEST assay used viral peptide pools to expand antigen-specific CD4+ T cells. Cells that had been cultured for ten to eleven days were the source of isolated CD4+ T cells. Source: CD4+ T cells from PBMCs cultured with HCoV-229E spike peptides, taken before COVID-19 vaccination. These receptors came from a human donor who received a COVID-19 vaccine.

This rearrangement joins TRBV5-5 to TRBJ2-5; 8 nucleotides line up with TRBD2. This CDR3 has 17 residues. J was trimmed by 5 bases and V by 0 bases; bases with no gene match: 12. Per the germline V gene, CDR1 is SGHKS and CDR2 is YYEKEE (reference sequence). In nucleotides, the CDR3 is TGTGCCAGCAGCTTGGCCGGGACTAGTGGGGTTGGTGAGACCCAGTACTTC. Its protein product is CASSLAGTSGVGETQYF.

V usage is TRBV28 and J usage is TRBJ2-2; TRBD1 aligns across 7 bases. The junction had 14 bases not matched to a gene; V was cut back by 7 bases and J by 6 bases. Germline lookup yields CDR1 MDHEN and CDR2 SYDVKM. The CDR3 consists of 16 residues. The CDR3 reads CASTFRYRGRAGELFF. The CDR3 region has the DNA TGTGCCAGCACTTTCCGATACAGGGGTCGGGCCGGGGAGCTGTTTTTT.

This sequence joins TRBV29-1 and TRBJ2-3; D is possibly TRBD1 (5 bases). Between the trimmed V and J ends, which lost 3 bases and 4 bases, there was a span of 11 bases. The CDR3 has 13 amino acids. Per the germline V gene, CDR1 is SQVTM and CDR2 is ANQGSEA. In DNA form, the CDR3 reads TGCAGCGTTGAGGCGCAGGGCTCAGATACGCAGTATTTT. It is translated as CSVEAQGSDTQYF.

The V call is TRBV3-1 (or the pseudogene TRBV3-2), the J call TRBJ1-2; tentative D call: TRBD1 (6 bases). Germline assignment: CDR1 LGHDT and CDR2 YNNKEL (reference sequence). The CDR3 totals 15 residues. Trimming took off 2 bases at V and 5 bases at J, with 15 bases between the two ends. In DNA form, the CDR3 reads TGTGCCAGCAGCCAATATAAACAGGGCCTATATGGCTACACCTTC. This codes for CASSQYKQGLYGYTF.

The chain carries TRBV5-1 and TRBJ2-1; D may correspond to TRBD1 or TRBD2 (7 bases each). V was trimmed by 5 bases and J by 8 bases, leaving 26 bases between them. There are 17 residues in the CDR3. Germline CDR1 reads SGHRS; CDR2 reads YFSETQ. The CDR3 here is CASSWARGGWEMDEQFF. In DNA form, the CDR3 reads TGCGCCAGCAGTTGGGCCAGGGGGGGATGGGAGATGGATGAGCAGTTCTTC.